Below are 23 T cell receptor beta chains sequenced from a single sample in a study of OX40 agonist ivuxolimab in advanced cancers. Library prep was done by the immunoSEQ multiplex PCR assay. TCRdb holds this immuneACCESS table with in-frame rearrangements only. Some clones are missing; in checked studies, unresolved V genes explain under half, and the rest has no known cause. The sample table lists around 20,000 clones, 84% of them with a count of one. Over 30% of the sample goes to the ten largest clones. This specimen consisted of CD4+ or CD8+ T cells sorted from blood, obtained in a trial of the OX40 agonist ivuxolimab. These TCRs come from an adult with an advanced solid tumor such as melanoma, head and neck, liver or kidney cancer.

The V gene is TRBV19, the J gene TRBJ2-2, with D uncertain. The length of the CDR3 is 13 residues. Looked up from germline, CDR1 is LNHDA and CDR2 is SQIVND (reference sequence). Trimming pared 3 bases from V and 4 bases from J, leaving 6 bases between. The CDR3 region is CASSMISTGELFF. The CDR3, as DNA: TGTGCCAGTAGTATGATCAGCACCGGGGAGCTGTTTTTT.

This chain connects TRBV6-5 to TRBJ2-2, with D unresolved. V shed 6 bases and J shed 7 bases, with 12 bases lying between them. Germline CDR1 MNHEY, CDR2 SVGAGI. The CDR3 length is 13 residues. The CDR3 sequence is CASSPSKGGELFF. Written as DNA, the CDR3 is TGTGCCAGCAGCCCCTCTAAGGGCGGGGAGCTGTTTTTT.

The chain couples TRBV11-3 to TRBJ2-5, with 14 bases that match TRBD2. The germline V gene encodes CDR1 SGHNT and CDR2 YENEEA. Germline trimming cut 3 bases from V and 2 bases from J; bases unmatched to any gene: 2. The CDR3 is made up of 16 amino acids. DNA for the CDR3: TGTGCCAGCAGCTTGGGGACTAGCGGGGGACAAGAGACCCAGTACTTC. It encodes CASSLGTSGGQETQYF. Combining the CDR3 with reference TRBV11-3 and TRBJ2-5 gives the whole variable domain EAGVVQSPRYKIIEKKQPVAFWCNPISGHNTLYWYLQNLGQGPELLIRYENEEAVDDSQLPKDRFSAERLKGVDSTLKIQPAELGDSAVYLCASSLGTSGGQETQYFGPGTRLLVL.

V and J are TRBV6-5 and TRBJ1-2; no definite D call. Germline lookup yields CDR1 MNHEY and CDR2 SVGAGI. V lost 2 bases, J lost 0 bases, and 10 bases lay in between. The length of the CDR3 is 15 residues. The CDR3: CASSYGGVTNYGYTF. CDR3 coding DNA: TGTGCCAGCAGTTACGGCGGGGTTACTAACTATGGCTACACCTTC.

The CDR3 DNA reads as TGTGCCAGCAGCTTCGTCGGCTCTGGGGCCAACGTCCTGACTTTC. It yields the protein CASSFVGSGANVLTF. The chain is built from TRBV7-9 and TRBJ2-6; D call uncertain. The germline V gene has CDR1 SEHNR and CDR2 FQNEAQ (reference sequence). CDR3 size: 15 residues. V was cut by 3 bases and J by 0 bases, with 6 bases left in between.

This clone was recorded once. V gene TRBV28 combines with J gene TRBJ1-1; no definite D call. CDR1 and CDR2 from the germline V gene are MDHEN and SYDVKM. CDR3 length: 16 residues. Trimming removed 6 bases from V and 0 bases from J, with 17 bases in between. The CDR3 region is CASRPRTIQMNTEAFF. The CDR3 DNA follows: TGTGCCAGCAGACCACGCACAATCCAGATGAACACTGAAGCTTTCTTT.

This clone showed up just a few times. The chain combines TRBV11-2 with TRBJ1-1; D ambiguous. The CDR3 spans 12 residues. The germline V gene encodes CDR1 SGHAT and CDR2 FQNNGV. The ends were cut back, 1 base at V and 8 bases at J, with 8 bases in the middle. The CDR3 DNA is TGTGCCAGCAGCTTAGGACTCGAGGAAGCTTTCTTT. Its translation is CASSLGLEEAFF. Drawing the rest from reference TRBV11-2 and TRBJ1-1, the complete variable domain is EAGVAQSPRYKIIEKRQSVAFWCNPISGHATLYWYQQILGQGPKLLIQFQNNGVVDDSQLPKDRFSAERLKGVDSTLKIQPAKLEDSAVYLCASSLGLEEAFFGQGTRLTVV.

CDR3 amino acids: CASSPSMIGEQYF. As DNA, the CDR3 is TGTGCCAGCTCACCGTCCATGATTGGCGAGCAGTACTTC. J is TRBJ2-7 and V is TRBV18; D unresolved. The CDR3 loop spans 13 amino acids. Germline assignment: CDR1 KGHSH and CDR2 LQKENI. Deletions cut 3 bases from V and 6 bases from J, with 12 bases between. Supplemented by reference TRBV18 and TRBJ2-7, the full variable domain reads NAGVMQNPRHLVRRRGQEARLRCSPMKGHSHVYWYRQLPEEGLKFMVYLQKENIIDESGMPKERFSAEFPKEGPSILRIQQVVRGDSAAYFCASSPSMIGEQYFGPGTRLTVT.

The CDR3 loop is CASSLEDNRYNEQFF. The CDR3 DNA reads as TGTGCCAGCAGCTTGGAGGACAACCGATACAATGAGCAGTTCTTC. V usage is TRBV7-8 and J usage is TRBJ2-1; D is possibly TRBD1 or TRBD2 (5 bases each). This CDR3 is 15 amino acids long. Per germline, CDR1 SGHVS and CDR2 FQNEAQ. Trimming removed 3 bases from V and 4 bases from J, with 13 bases in between.

The chain uses TRBV19 and TRBJ2-5, with D unclear. The J call may be wrong; the DNA end is better matched by TRBJ2-7. Germline CDR1 LNHDA, CDR2 SQIVND (reference sequence). The CDR3 spans 13 residues. The CDR3 nucleotides read TGTGCCAGTAGTATAAATTCGAAAGGCGAGCAGTACTTC. Its translation: CASSINSKGEQYF.

By share, this clone ranks as medium-sized. The chain has TRBV7-3 and TRBJ2-7, with D unclear. This CDR3 is built from 14 residues. Looked up from germline, CDR1 is SGHTA and CDR2 is FQGTGA. Trimming left V 5 bases short and J 3 bases short, with 14 bases between. In DNA form, the CDR3 reads TGTGCCAGCAGCCCCGGACCAGCAGACTACGAGCAGTACTTC. This gives the protein CASSPGPADYEQYF.

The chain joins TRBV18 to TRBJ2-7, with D perhaps matching TRBD2 (6 bases). The ends were cut back, 3 bases at V and 0 bases at J, with 9 bases in the middle. This CDR3 has 14 amino acids. Germline-derived CDR1 and CDR2 are KGHSH and LQKENI. The DNA for the CDR3 is TGTGCCAGCTCACCTCCGGGAGACTCCTACGAGCAGTACTTC. Encoded protein: CASSPPGDSYEQYF.

The chain employs TRBV19 and TRBJ2-3, with D perhaps TRBD1 or TRBD2 (5 bases each). V was clipped by 8 bases and J by 3 bases, with 12 bases between them. The V gene's germline CDR1 is LNHDA and CDR2 SQIVND (reference sequence). The CDR3 is 13 amino acids. This CDR3 reads CASGTQGTDTQYF. The CDR3 DNA is TGTGCCAGTGGGACCCAAGGAACAGATACGCAGTATTTT.

The chain uses TRBV5-4 and TRBJ2-7; 7 nucleotides match TRBD1. CDR1 is SGHNT and CDR2 is YYREEE in the germline V gene (reference sequence). There are 14 residues in the CDR3. The ends lost 1 base at V and 4 bases at J; junction bases unmatched: 5. CDR3 nucleotide sequence: TGTGCCAGCAGCTTGAGGGGGCTCTTATACGAGCAGTACTTC. Translated: CASSLRGLLYEQYF.

V gene TRBV6-6 combines with J gene TRBJ2-1, with unresolved D. This CDR3 has 11 amino acids. V was cut by 6 bases and J by 5 bases, with 5 bases left in between. Germline V CDR1 and CDR2: MNHNY, SVGAGI (reference sequence). DNA for the CDR3: TGTGCCAGCAGAATCAACAATGAGCAGTTCTTC. As protein: CASRINNEQFF.

The gene calls are TRBV2 and TRBJ2-7; D tentatively fits TRBD1 or TRBD2 (5 bases each). Trimming took 5 bases from V and 6 from J, leaving 11 bases between them. This CDR3 spans 12 amino acids. Germline V gives CDR1 SNHLY, CDR2 FYNNEI. The CDR3 sequence is CASSRGVGEQYF. The CDR3 DNA is TGTGCCAGCAGTAGAGGGGTCGGCGAGCAGTACTTC.

The genes are TRBV19 and TRBJ1-4, with 8 bases that match TRBD1. Germline CDR1 is LNHDA and CDR2 is SQIVND (reference sequence). The CDR3 consists of 12 residues. V gave up 5 bases and J gave up 7 bases; unmatched junction bases: 0. The CDR3 coding sequence is TGTGCCAGTAGTCAGGGGGCTGAAAAACTGTTTTTT. This sequence encodes CASSQGAEKLFF.

The rearrangement uses TRBV10-2 and TRBJ2-1, with TRBD2 matching over 9 bases. J was trimmed by 5 bases and V by 2 bases; bases with no gene match: 1. The V gene's germline CDR1 is WSHSY and CDR2 SAAADI. There are 14 residues in the CDR3. The CDR3 loop is CASSEERGDNEQFF. CDR3 in DNA: TGCGCCAGCAGTGAGGAGCGGGGGGACAATGAGCAGTTCTTC.

This chain links TRBV27 with TRBJ2-5; TRBD2 might be the D (7 bases). V was shortened by 6 bases and J by 2 bases, with 16 bases between the two germline ends. This CDR3 comprises 15 residues. The V gene's germline CDR1 is MNHEY and CDR2 SMNVEV (reference sequence). Here the CDR3 reads CASRIRGLIQETQYF. DNA for the CDR3: TGTGCCAGCAGGATCAGGGGACTAATACAAGAGACCCAGTACTTC.

The chain employs TRBV7-9 and TRBJ1-1; D is ambiguous. Trimming removed 2 bases from V and 0 bases from J, with 10 bases in between. Germline CDR1 reads SEHNR; CDR2 reads FQNEAQ (reference sequence). This CDR3 is built from 15 residues. CDR3: CASSLREAMNTEAFF. The CDR3 DNA sequence: TGTGCCAGCAGCTTACGGGAAGCAATGAACACTGAAGCTTTCTTT.

The sample holds a few counts of this clone. V is TRBV7-9 and J is TRBJ1-2; 7 nucleotides align to TRBD1. Per the germline V gene, CDR1 is SEHNR and CDR2 is FQNEAQ (reference sequence). Losses at the gene ends were 4 bases for V and 4 bases for J; bases not matched to a gene: 6. CDR3 size: 14 residues. This CDR3 reads CASSSTGTVYGYTF. CDR3 coding DNA: TGTGCCAGCAGCTCCACCGGGACAGTCTATGGCTACACCTTC.

Here the CDR3 reads CASSIETPTASSYNEQFF. DNA of the CDR3: TGTGCCAGTAGTATAGAAACCCCTACCGCCAGCTCCTACAATGAGCAGTTCTTC. The gene calls are TRBV19 and TRBJ2-1; no clear D gene. Trimming cost V 0 bases and J 0 bases, with 15 bases left between them. The CDR3 contains 18 residues. Germline V gives CDR1 LNHDA, CDR2 SQIVND (reference sequence). Combining the CDR3 with reference TRBV19 and TRBJ2-1 gives the whole variable domain DGGITQSPKYLFRKEGQNVTLSCEQNLNHDAMYWYRQDPGQGLRLIYYSQIVNDFQKGDIAEGYSVSREKKESFPLTVTSAQKNPTAFYLCASSIETPTASSYNEQFFGPGTRLTVL.

The V call is TRBV5-1, the J call TRBJ1-6; D possibly corresponds to TRBD1 (5 bases). This CDR3 has 15 residues. Trimming shortened V by 0 bases and J by 7 bases, and 11 bases separated the two germline ends. CDR1 SGHRS and CDR2 YFSETQ come from the germline V gene. The CDR3 coding sequence is TGCGCCAGCAGCTTGGATCCTGGACACAATTCACCCCTCCACTTT. Encoded protein: CASSLDPGHNSPLHF. The variable domain in full, with the rest retrieved from reference TRBV5-1 and TRBJ1-6, is KAGVTQTPRYLIKTRGQQVTLSCSPISGHRSVSWYQQTPGQGLQFLFEYFSETQRNKGNFPGRFSGRQFSNSRSEMNVSTLELGDSALYLCASSLDPGHNSPLHFGNGTRLTVT.